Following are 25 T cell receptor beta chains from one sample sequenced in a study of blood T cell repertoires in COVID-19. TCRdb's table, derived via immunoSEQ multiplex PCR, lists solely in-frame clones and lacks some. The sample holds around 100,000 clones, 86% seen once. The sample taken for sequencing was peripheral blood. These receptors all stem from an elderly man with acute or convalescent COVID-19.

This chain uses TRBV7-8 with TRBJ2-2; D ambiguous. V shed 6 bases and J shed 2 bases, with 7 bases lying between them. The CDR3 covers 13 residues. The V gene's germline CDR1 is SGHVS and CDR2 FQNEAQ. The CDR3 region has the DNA TGTGCCAGCAGACCGCTAAACACCGGGGAGCTGTTTTTT. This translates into CASRPLNTGELFF.

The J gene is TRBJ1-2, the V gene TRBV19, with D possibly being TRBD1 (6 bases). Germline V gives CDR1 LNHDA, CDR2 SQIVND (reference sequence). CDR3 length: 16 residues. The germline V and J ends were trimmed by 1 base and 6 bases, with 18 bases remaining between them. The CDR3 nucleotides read TGTGCCAGTAGTATAGGGGGGGGCCGGGCAGCTCATGGCTACACCTTC. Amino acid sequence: CASSIGGGRAAHGYTF.

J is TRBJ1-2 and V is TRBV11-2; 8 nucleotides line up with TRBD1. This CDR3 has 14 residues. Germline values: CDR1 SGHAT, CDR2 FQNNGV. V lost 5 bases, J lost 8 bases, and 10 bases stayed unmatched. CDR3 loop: CASSLGTGPVGYTF. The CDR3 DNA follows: TGTGCCAGCAGCCTCGGGACAGGCCCGGTAGGCTACACCTTC.

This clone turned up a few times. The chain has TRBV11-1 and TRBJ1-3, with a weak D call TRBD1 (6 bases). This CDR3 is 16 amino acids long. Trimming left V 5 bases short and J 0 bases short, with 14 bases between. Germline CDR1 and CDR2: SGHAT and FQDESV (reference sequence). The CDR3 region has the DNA TGTGCCAGCAGCCCGGGCGACAGGATCTCTGGAAACACCATATATTTT. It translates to CASSPGDRISGNTIYF.

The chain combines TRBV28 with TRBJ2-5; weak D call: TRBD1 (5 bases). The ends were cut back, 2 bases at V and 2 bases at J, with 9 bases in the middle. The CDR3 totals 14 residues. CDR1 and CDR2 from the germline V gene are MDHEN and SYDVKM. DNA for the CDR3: TGTGCCAGCAGTTTACAGGGCTCTCAAGAGACCCAGTACTTC. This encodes CASSLQGSQETQYF.

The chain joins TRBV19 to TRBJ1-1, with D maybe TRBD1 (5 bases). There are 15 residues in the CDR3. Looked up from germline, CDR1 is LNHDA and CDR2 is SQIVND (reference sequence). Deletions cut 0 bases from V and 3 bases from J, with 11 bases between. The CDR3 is CASSIDRAVDTEAFF. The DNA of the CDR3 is TGTGCCAGTAGTATAGACAGGGCAGTCGACACTGAAGCTTTCTTT.

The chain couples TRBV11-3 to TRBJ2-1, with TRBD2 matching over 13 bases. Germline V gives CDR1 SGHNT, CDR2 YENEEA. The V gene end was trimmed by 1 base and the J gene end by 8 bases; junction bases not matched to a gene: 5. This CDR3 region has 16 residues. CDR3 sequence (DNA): TGTGCCAGCAGCTTAGGGACTAGCGGGAGTAGCGATGAGCAGTTCTTC. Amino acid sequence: CASSLGTSGSSDEQFF.

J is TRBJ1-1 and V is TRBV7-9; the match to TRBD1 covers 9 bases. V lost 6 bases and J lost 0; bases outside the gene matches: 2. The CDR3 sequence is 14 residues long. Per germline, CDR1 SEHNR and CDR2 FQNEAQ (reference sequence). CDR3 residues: CASRGTGMNTEAFF. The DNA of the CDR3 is TGTGCCAGCAGAGGGACAGGGATGAACACTGAAGCTTTCTTT.

The CDR3 region has the DNA TGTGCCAGCTCAGGGGGTTTCCCCACCGGGGAGCTGTTTTTT. Amino acid sequence: CASSGGFPTGELFF. V gene TRBV2 combines with J gene TRBJ2-2; 7 bases align to TRBD1. Germline CDR1 is SNHLY and CDR2 is FYNNEI. J gave up 4 bases and V 8 bases, and 7 bases lay outside the gene matches. The CDR3 is 14 amino acids. Full variable domain (missing parts from reference TRBV2 and TRBJ2-2): EPEVTQTPSHQVTQMGQEVILRCVPISNHLYFYWYRQILGQKVEFLVSFYNNEISEKSEIFDDQFSVERPDGSNFTLKIRSTKLEDSAMYFCASSGGFPTGELFFGEGSRLTVL.

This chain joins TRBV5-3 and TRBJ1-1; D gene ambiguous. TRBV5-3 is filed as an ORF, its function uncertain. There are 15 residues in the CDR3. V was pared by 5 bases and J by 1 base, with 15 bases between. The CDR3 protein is CARSISPDSNTEAFF. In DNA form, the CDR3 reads TGTGCCAGAAGTATCTCCCCAGATTCGAACACTGAAGCTTTCTTT.

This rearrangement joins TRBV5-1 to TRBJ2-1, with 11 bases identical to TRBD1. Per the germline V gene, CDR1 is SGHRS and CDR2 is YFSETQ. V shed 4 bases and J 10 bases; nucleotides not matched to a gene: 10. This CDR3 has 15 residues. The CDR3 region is CASSPPGQGVVEQFF. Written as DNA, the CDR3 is TGCGCCAGCAGCCCACCGGGACAGGGGGTGGTCGAGCAGTTCTTC.

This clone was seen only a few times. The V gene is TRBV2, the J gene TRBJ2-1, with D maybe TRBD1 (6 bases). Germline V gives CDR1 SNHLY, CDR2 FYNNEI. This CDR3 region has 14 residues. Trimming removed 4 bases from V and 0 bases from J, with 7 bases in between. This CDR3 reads CASSGQDSYNEQFF. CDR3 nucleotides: TGTGCCAGCAGTGGACAGGACTCCTACAATGAGCAGTTCTTC.

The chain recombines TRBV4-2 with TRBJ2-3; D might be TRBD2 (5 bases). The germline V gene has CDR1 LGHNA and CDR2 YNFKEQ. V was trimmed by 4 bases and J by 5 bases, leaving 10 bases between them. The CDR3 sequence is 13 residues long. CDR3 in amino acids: CASSPVGKDTQYF. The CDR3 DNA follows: TGTGCCAGCAGCCCAGTCGGGAAAGATACGCAGTATTTT.

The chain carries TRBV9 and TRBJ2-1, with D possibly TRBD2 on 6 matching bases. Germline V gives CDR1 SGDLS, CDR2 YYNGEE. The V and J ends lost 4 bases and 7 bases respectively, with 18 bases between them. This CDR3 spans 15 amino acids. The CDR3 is CASSTQWGEANEQFF. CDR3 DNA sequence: TGTGCCAGCAGCACCCAGTGGGGGGAAGCTAATGAGCAGTTCTTC.

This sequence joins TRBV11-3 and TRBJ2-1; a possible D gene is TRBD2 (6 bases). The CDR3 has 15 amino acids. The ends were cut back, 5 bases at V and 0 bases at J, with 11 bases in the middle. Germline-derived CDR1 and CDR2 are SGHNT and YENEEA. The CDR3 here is CASSPGGNSYNEQFF. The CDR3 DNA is TGTGCCAGCAGCCCAGGCGGGAACTCCTACAATGAGCAGTTCTTC.

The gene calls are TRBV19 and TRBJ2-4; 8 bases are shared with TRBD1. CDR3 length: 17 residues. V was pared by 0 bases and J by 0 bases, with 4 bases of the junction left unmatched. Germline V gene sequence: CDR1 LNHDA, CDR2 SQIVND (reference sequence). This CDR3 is CASSIEGTGLAKNIQYF. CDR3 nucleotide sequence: TGTGCCAGTAGTATAGAAGGGACAGGTCTAGCCAAAAACATTCAGTACTTC.

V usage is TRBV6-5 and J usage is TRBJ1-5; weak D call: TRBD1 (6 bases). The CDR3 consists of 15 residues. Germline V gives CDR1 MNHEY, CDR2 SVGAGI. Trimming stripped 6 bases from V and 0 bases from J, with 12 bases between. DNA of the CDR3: TGTGCCAGCAGCCGTGGACAGAATAGCAATCAGCCCCAGCATTTT. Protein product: CASSRGQNSNQPQHF.

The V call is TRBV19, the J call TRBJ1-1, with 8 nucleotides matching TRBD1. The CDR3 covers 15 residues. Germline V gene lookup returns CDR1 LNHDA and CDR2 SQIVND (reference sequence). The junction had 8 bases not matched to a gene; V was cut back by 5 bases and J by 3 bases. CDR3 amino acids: CASSSSDRGDTEAFF. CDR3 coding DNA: TGTGCCAGTAGTTCGTCCGACAGGGGCGACACTGAAGCTTTCTTT.

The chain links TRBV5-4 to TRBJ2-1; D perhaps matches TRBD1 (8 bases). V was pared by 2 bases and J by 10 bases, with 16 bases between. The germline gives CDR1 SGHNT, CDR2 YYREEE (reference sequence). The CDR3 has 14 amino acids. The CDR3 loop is CASSLTGGVYEQFF. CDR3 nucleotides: TGTGCCAGCAGCTTAACAGGGGGGGTTTACGAGCAGTTCTTC.

CDR3 coding DNA: TGTGCCAGCAGCCAAGGCGGGAAGGCCAAGGACACTGAAGCTTTCTTT. It yields the protein CASSQGGKAKDTEAFF. The chain recombines TRBV3-1 (or the pseudogene TRBV3-2) with TRBJ1-1; D is uncertain. The CDR3 contains 16 residues. V dropped 1 base and J dropped 3 bases, with 15 bases sitting between them. CDR1 LGHDT and CDR2 YNNKEL come from the germline V gene (reference sequence).

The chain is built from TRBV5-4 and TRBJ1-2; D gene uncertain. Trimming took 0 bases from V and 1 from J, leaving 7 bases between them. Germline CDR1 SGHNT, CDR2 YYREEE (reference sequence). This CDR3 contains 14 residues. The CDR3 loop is CASSLVGDNYGYTF. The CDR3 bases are TGTGCCAGCAGCTTGGTAGGAGATAACTATGGCTACACCTTC.

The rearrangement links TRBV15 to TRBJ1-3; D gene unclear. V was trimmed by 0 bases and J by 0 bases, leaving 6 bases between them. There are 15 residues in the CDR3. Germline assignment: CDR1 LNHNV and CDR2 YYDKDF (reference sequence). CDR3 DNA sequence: TGTGCCACCAGCAGAGATTTCGGCTCTGGAAACACCATATATTTT. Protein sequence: CATSRDFGSGNTIYF.

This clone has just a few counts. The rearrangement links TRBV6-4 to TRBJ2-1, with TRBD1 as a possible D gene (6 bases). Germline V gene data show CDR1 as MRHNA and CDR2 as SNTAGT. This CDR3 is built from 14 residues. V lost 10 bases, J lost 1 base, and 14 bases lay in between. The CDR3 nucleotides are TGTGCCATACCCCCAGGGGTATCCTACAATGAGCAGTTCTTC. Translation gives CAIPPGVSYNEQFF.

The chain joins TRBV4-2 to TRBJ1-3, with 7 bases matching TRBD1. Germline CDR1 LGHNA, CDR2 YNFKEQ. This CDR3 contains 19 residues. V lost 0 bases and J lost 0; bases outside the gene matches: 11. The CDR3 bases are TGTGCCAGCAGCCAAGATTGGGGACAGTTTCCCGTCTCTGGAAACACCATATATTTT. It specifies CASSQDWGQFPVSGNTIYF.

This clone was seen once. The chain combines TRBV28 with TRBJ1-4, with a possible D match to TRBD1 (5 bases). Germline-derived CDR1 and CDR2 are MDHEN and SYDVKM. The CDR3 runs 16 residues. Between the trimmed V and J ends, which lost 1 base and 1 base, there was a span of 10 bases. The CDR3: CASSLSRQRTNEKLFF. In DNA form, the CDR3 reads TGTGCCAGCAGTTTATCCAGACAGAGAACTAATGAAAAACTGTTTTTT.